This T cell receptor beta chain derives from a study of T cells in narcolepsy. The overall study: Patients with NT1 or NT2 and healthy control donors were enrolled.

The table came from immunoSEQ multiplex PCR; TCRdb's copy has only in-frame clones and leaves some out. The sample contains some 35,000 clones, roughly 86% of which appear only once. V was cut by 6 bases and J by 10 bases, with 10 bases left in between. CDR3 size: 11 residues. The germline gives CDR1 MDHEN, CDR2 SYDVKM. Study-level findings and limits: No autoreactive T cell clone sequences appeared in some memory CD4+ repertoires. Reportedly, autoreactive clonotypes were serially detected in patients' blood but not controls'. Comparing one patient's CSF and blood CD4+ clonotypes highlighted HCRT- and TRIB2-specific autoreactive clonotypes.

As for this clone: The antigen remains unidentified.

J is TRBJ2-1 and V is TRBV28; weak D call: TRBD2 (5 bases). This TCR was recovered from a human donor in good health. Specimen: memory (CD45RA-) CD4+ T cells from blood. CDR3 nucleotides: TGTGCCAGCAGCCGCCAGCGGGAGCAGTTCTTC. As protein: CASSRQREQFF.